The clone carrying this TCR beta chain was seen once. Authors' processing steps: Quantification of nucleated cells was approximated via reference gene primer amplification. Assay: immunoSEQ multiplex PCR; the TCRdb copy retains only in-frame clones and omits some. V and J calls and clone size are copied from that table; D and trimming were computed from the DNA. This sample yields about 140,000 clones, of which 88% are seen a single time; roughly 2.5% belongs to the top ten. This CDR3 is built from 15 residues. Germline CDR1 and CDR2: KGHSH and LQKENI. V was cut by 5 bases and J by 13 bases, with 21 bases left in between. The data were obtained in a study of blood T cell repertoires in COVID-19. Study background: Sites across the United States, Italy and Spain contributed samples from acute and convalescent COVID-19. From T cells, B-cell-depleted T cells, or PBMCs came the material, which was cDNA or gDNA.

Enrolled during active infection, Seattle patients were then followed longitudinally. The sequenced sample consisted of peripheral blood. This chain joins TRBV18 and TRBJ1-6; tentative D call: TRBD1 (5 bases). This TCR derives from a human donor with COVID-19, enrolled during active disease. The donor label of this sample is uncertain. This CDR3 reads CASSSSGTGVSPLHF. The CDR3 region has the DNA TGTGCCAGCTCATCTTCCGGGACGGGGGTTTCGCCCCTCCACTTT.